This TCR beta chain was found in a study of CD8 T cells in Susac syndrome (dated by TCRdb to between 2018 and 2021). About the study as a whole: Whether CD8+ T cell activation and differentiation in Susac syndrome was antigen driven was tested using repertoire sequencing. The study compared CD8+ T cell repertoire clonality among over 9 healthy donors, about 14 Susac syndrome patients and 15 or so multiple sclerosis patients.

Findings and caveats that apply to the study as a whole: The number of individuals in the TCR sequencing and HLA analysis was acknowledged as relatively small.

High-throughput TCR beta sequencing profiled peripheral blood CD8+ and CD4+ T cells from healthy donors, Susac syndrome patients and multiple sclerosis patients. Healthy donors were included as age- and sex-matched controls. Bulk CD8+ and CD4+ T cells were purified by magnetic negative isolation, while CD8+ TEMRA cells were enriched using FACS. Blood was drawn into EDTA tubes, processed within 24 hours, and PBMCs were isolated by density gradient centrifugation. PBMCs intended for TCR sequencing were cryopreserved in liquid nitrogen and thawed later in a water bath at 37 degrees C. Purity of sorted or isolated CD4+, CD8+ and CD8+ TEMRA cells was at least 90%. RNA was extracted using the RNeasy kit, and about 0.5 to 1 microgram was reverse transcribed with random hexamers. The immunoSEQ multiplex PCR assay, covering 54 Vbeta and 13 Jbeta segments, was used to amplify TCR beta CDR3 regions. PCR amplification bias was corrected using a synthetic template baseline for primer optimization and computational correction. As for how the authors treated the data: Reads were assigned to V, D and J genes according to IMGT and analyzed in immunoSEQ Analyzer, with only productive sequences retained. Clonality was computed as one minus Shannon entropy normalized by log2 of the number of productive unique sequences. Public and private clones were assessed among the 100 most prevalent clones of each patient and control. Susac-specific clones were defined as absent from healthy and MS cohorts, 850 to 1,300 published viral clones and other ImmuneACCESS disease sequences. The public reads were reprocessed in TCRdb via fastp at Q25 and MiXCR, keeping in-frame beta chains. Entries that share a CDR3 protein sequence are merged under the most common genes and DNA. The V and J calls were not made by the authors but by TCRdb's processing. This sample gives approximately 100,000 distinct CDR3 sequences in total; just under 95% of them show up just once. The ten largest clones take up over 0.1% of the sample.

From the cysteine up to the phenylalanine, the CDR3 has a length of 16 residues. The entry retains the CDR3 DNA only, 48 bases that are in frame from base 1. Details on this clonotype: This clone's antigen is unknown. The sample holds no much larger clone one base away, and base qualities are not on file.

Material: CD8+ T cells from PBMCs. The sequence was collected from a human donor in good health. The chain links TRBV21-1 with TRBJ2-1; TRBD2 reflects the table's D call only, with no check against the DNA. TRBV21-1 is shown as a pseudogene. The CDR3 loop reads CASSPRGWSSYNEQFF. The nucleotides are TGTGCCAGCAGCCCCCGGGGCTGGAGCTCCTACAATGAGCAGTTCTTC.